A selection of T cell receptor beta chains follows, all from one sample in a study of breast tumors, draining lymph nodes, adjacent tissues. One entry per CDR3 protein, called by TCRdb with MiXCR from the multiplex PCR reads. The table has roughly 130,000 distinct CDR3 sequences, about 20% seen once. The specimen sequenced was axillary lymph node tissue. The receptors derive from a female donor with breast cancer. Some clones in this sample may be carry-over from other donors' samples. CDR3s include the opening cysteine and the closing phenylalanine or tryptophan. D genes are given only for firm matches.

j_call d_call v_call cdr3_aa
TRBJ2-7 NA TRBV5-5 CASSLGGLLYEQYF
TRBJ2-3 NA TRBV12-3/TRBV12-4 CASSLDPLGNTQYF
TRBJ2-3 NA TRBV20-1 CSARATGLDTQYF
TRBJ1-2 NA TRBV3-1 CASSQDEGSGYTF
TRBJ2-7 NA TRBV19 CASSDSRFDEQYF
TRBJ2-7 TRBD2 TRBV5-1 CASSAPTSGSSYEQYF
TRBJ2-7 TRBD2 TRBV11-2 CASRQGLAGGQDEQYF
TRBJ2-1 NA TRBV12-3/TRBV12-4 CASSFVASRYNEQFF
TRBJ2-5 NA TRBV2 CASRRWETQYF
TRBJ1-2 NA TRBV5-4 CASSLVKGYGYTF
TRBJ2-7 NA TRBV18 CASSPEALQSEQYF
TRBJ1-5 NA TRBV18 CASSPEGNQPQHF
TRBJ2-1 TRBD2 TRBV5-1 CASSFQGGGLGEQFF
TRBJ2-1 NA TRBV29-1 CSVLRYNEQFF
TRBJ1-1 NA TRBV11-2 CASSKSGGTEAFF
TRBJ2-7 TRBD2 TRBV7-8 CASSASPRTSNYEQHF